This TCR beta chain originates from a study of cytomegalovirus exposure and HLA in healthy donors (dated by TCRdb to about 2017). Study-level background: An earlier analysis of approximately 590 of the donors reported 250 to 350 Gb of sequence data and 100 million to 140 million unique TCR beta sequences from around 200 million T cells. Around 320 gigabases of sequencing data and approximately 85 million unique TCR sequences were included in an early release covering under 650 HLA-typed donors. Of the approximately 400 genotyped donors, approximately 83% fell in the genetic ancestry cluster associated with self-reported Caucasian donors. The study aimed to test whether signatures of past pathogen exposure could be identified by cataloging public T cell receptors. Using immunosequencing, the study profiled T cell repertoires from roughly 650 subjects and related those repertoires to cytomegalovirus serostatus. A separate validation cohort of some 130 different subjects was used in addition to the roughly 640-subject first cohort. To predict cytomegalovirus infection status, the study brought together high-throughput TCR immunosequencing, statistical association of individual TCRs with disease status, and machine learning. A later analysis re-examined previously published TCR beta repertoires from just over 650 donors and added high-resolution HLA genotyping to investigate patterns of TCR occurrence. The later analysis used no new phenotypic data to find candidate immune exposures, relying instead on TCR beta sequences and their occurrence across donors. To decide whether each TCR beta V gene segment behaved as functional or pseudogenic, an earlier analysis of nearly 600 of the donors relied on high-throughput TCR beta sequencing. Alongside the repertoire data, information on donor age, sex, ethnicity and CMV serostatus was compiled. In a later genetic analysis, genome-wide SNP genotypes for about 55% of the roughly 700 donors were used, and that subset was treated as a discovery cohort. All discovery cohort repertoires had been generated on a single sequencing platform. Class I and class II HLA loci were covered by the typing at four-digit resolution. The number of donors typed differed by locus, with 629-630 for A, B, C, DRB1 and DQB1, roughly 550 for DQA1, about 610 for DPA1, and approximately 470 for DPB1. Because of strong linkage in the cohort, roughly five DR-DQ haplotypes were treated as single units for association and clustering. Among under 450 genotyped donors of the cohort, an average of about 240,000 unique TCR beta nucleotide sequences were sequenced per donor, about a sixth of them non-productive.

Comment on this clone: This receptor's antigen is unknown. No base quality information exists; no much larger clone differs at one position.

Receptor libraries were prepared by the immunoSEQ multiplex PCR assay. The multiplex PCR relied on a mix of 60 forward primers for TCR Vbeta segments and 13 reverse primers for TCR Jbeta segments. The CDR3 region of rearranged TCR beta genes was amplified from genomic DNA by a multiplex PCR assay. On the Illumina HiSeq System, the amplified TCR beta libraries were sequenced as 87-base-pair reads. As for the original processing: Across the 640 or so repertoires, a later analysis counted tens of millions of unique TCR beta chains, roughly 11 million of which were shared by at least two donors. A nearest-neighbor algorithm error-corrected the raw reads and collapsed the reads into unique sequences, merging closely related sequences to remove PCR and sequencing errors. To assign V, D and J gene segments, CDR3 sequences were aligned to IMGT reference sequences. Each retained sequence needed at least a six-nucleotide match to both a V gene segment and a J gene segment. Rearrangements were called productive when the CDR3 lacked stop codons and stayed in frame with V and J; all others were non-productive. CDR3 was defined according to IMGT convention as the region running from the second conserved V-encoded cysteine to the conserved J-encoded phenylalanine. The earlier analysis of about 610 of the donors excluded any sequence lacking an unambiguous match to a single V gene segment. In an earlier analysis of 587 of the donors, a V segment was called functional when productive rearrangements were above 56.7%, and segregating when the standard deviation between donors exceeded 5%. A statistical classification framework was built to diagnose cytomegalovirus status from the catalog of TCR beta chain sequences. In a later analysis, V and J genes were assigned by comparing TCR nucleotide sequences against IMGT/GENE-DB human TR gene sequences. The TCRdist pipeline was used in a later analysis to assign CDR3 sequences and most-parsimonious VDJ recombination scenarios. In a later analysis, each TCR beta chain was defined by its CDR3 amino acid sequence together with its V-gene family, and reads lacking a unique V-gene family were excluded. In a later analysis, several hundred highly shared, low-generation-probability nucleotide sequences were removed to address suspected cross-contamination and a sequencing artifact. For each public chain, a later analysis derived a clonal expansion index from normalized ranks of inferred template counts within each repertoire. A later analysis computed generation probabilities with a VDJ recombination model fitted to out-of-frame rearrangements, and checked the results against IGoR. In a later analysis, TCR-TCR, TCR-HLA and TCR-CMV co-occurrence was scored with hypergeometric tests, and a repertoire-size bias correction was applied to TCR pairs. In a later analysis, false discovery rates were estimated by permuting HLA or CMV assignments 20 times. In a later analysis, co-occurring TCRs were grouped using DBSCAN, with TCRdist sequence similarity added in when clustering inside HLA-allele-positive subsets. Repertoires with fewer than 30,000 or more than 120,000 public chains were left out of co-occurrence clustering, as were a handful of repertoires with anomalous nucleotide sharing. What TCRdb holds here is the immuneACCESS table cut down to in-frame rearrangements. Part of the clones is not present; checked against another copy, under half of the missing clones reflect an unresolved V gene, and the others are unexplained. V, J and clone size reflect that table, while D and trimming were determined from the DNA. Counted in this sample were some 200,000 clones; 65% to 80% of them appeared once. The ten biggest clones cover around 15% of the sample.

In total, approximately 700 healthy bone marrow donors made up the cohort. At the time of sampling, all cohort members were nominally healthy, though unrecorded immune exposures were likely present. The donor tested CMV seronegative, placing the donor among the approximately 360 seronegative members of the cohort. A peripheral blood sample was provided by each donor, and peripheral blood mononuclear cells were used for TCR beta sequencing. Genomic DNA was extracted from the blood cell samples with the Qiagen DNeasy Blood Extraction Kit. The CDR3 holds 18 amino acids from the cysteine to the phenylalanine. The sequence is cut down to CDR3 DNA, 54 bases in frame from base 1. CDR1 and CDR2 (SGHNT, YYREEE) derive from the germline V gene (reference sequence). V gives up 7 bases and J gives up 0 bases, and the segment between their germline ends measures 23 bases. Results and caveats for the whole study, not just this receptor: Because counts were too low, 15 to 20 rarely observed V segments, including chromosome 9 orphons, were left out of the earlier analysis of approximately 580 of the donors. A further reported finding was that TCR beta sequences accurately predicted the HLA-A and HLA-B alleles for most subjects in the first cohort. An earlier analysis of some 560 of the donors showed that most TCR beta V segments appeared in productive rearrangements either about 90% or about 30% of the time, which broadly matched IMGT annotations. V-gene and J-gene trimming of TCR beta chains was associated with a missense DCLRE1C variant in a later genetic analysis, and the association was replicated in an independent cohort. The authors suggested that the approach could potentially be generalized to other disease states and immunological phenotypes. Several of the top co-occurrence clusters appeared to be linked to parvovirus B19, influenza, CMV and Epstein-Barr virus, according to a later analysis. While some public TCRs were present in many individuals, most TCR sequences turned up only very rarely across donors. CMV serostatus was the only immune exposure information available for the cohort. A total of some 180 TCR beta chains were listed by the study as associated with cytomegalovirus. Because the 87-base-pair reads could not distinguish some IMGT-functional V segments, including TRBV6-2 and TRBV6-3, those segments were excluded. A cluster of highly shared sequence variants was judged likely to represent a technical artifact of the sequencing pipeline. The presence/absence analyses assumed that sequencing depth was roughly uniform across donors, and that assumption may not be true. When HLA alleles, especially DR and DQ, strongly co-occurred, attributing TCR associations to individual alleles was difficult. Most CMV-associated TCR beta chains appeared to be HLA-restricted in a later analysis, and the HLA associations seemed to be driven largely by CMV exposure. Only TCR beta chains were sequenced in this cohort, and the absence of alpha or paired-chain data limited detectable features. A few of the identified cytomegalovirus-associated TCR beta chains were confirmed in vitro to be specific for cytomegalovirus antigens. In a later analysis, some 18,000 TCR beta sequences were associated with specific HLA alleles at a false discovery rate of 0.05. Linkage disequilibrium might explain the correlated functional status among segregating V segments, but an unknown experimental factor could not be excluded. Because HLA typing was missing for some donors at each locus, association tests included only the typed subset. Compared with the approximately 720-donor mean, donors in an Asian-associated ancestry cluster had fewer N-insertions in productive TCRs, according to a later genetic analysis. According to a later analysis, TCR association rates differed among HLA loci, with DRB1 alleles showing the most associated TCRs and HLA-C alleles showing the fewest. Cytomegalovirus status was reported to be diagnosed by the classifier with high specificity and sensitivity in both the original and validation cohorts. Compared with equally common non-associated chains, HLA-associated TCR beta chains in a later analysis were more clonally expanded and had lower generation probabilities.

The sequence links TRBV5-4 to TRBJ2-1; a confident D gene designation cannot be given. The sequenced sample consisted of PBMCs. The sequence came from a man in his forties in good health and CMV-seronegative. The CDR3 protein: CASYREVLPWSSYNEQFF. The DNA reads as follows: TGTGCCAGCTACCGAGAGGTTCTACCTTGGAGCTCCTACAATGAGCAGTTCTTC.